This T cell receptor (beta chain) was identified during a study of tumor-infiltrating lymphocytes in primary liver carcinoma. The input was approximately 0.45 ug total RNA; TCR beta cDNA was made from it with a constant-region primer. Slightly modified ARM-PCR served as the procedure for the TCR beta libraries. These libraries came from three rounds of nested multiplex PCR. Rounds one and two of PCR, each of roughly 11 cycles, were primed with TRBV1-TRBV30 forward primers and a C-beta reverse primer. TCRdb called the multiplex PCR reads again in MiXCR, with one record for every CDR3 protein. The sample records roughly 100,000 distinct CDR3 sequences, roughly 80% being singletons. Each 20-30 mg portion of unsorted bulk tissue served as the source for co-extraction of RNA and DNA. CDR1 and CDR2 from the germline V gene are SNHLY and FYNNEI. The CDR3 runs 13 residues.

The sequence derives from a man in his forties or fifties with primary liver carcinoma and hepatitis B virus infection. The V gene is TRBV2, the J gene TRBJ1-5; the D is unclear. The end of the DNA fits TRBJ2-3 better, so the J call may be wrong. Source material: liver tumor tissue from sampling region 3. Documented subset: tumor region T3, left-lateral pole. CDR3 in DNA: TGTGCCAGCAGGGAACAAGGTGGGCAGCCACAGTATTTT. Translation gives CASREQGGQPQYF.